This entry describes one T cell receptor (beta chain). The data derive from a study of blood T cell repertoires in COVID-19. This table comes from immunoSEQ multiplex PCR, and its TCRdb copy is limited to in-frame clones, with some not included. The sample gives hundreds of thousands of clones, more than 70% of which show up once; 6% to 8.5% is in the top ten. Trimming shortened V by 0 bases and J by 1 base, and 10 bases separated the two germline ends. The CDR3 spans 15 residues. Looked up from germline, CDR1 is SGHRS and CDR2 is YFSETQ. The chain joins TRBV5-1 to TRBJ1-1; perhaps TRBD1 as D (5 bases). This TCR came from a woman in her 70s with COVID-19, enrolled during active disease. The sequencing input was peripheral blood. The CDR3 bases are TGCGCCAGCAGCTTGGTCCCTGACAGGAACACTGAAGCTTTCTTT. Translating it yields CASSLVPDRNTEAFF.